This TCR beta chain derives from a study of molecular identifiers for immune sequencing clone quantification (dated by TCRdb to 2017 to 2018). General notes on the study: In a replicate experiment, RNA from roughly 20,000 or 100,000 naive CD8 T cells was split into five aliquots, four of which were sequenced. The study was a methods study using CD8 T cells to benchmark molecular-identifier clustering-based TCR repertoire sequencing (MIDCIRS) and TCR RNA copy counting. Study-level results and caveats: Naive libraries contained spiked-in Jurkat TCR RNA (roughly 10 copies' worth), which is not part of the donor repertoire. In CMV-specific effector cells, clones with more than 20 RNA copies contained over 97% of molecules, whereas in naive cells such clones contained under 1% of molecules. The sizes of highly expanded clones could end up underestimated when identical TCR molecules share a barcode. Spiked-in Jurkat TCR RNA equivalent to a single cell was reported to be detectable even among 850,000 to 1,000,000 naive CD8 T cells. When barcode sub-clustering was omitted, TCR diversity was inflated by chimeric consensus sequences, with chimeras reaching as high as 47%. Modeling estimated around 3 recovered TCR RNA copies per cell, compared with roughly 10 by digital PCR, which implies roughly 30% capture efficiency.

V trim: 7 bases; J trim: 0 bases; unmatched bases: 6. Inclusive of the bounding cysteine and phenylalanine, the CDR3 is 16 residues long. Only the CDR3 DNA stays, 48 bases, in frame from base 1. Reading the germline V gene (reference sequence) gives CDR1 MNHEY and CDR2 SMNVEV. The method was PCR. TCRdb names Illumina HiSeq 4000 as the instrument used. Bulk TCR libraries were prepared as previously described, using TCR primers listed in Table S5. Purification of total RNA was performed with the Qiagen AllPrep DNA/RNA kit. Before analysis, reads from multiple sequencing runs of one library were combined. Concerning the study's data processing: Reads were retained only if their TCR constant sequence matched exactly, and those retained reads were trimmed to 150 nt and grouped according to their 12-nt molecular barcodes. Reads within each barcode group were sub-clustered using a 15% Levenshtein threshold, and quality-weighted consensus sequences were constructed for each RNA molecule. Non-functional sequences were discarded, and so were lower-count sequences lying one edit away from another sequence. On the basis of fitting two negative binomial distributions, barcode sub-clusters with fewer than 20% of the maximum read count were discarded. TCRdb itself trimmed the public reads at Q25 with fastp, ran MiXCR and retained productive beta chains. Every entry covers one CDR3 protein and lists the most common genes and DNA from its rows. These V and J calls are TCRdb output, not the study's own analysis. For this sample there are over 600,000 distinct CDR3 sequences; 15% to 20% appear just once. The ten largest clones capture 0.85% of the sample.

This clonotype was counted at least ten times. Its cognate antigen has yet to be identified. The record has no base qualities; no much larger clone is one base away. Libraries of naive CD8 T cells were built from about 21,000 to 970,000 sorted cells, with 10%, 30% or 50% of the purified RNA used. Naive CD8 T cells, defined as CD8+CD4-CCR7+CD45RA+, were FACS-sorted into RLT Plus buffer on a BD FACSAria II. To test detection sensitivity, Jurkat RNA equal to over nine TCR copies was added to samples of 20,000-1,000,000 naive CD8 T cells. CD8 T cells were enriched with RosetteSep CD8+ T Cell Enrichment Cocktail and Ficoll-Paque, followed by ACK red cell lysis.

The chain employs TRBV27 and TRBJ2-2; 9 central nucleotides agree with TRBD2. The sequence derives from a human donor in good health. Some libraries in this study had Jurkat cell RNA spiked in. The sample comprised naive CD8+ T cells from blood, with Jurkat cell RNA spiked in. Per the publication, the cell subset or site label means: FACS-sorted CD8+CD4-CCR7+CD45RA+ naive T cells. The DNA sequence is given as TGTGCCAGCAACCTAAGACTAGCGGCGAACACCGGGGAGCTGTTTTTT. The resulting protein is CASNLRLAANTGELFF.